A single sample gave rise to the 23 T cell receptor beta chains below, sequenced in a study of T cell changes during pregnancy in multiple sclerosis. Only in-frame clones appear in the TCRdb table, and some are missing; sequencing was by immunoSEQ multiplex PCR. The sample yields approximately 70,000 clones, around nine tenths seen once. The material sequenced was CD4+ T cells from peripheral blood mononuclear cells, taken before pregnancy. The receptors here all came from a female donor with multiple sclerosis, enrolled in a pregnancy study.

This rearrangement joins TRBV5-1 to TRBJ2-2; 9 bases match TRBD1. Germline CDR1 is SGHRS and CDR2 is YFSETQ. The V gene end was trimmed by 2 bases and the J gene end by 5 bases; junction bases not matched to a gene: 4. This CDR3 is built from 15 residues. The CDR3 nucleotides are TGCGCCAGCAGCTTAGACAGGGGGAGTACCGGGGAGCTGTTTTTT. It is translated as CASSLDRGSTGELFF.

This clone was seen once. The rearrangement links TRBV27 to TRBJ2-2, with TRBD1 as a possible D gene (5 bases). This CDR3 region has 14 residues. Germline V gene sequence: CDR1 MNHEY, CDR2 SMNVEV (reference sequence). V gave up 6 bases and J gave up 4 bases, with 12 bases separating them. CDR3: CASRFQGGTGELFF. Here the CDR3 DNA reads TGTGCCAGCAGATTCCAGGGTGGCACCGGGGAGCTGTTTTTT.

The rearrangement uses TRBV28 and TRBJ2-7; 7 positions agree with TRBD2. V dropped 3 bases and J dropped 5; count of bases not matched to a gene: 10. Germline loops: CDR1 MDHEN, CDR2 SYDVKM. The CDR3 length is 15 residues. The CDR3 here is CASSLTGGTENEQYF. The CDR3 DNA follows: TGTGCCAGCAGTTTGACGGGGGGAACGGAGAACGAGCAGTACTTC.

To note about this clone: Other DNA sequences in this specimen translate into the identical CDR3. The chain links TRBV27 to TRBJ1-2; 8 bases are a match to TRBD1. CDR3 size: 15 residues. V lost 5 bases, J lost 0 bases, and 5 bases stayed unmatched. CDR1 is MNHEY and CDR2 is SMNVEV in the germline V gene (reference sequence). The CDR3 region is CASSPRDRPNYGYTF. As DNA, the CDR3 is TGTGCCAGCAGTCCGCGGGACAGGCCTAACTATGGCTACACCTTC.

The chain uses TRBV6-4 and TRBJ1-2; 8 bases line up with TRBD1. Germline CDR1 MRHNA, CDR2 SNTAGT. Trimming removed 5 bases from V and 7 bases from J; junction bases left unmatched: 18. The CDR3 has 17 residues. The CDR3 loop reads CASSRAEAGGERSGYTF. The DNA of the CDR3 is TGTGCCAGCAGTCGAGCGGAGGCAGGGGGCGAGAGGAGTGGCTACACCTTC.

This clone was seen just once. The chain couples TRBV27 to TRBJ2-1, with D uncertain. Trimming stripped 5 bases from V and 4 bases from J, with 12 bases between. CDR3 length equals 14 residues. Germline V gives CDR1 MNHEY, CDR2 SMNVEV (reference sequence). CDR3 amino acids: CASSQAIPYNEQFF. CDR3 DNA: TGTGCCAGCAGTCAAGCGATCCCATACAATGAGCAGTTCTTC.

CDR3 DNA sequence: TGTGCCAGCAGCTACGACAGGGTTGTCGCCTACGAGCAGTACTTC. This translates into CASSYDRVVAYEQYF. The chain carries TRBV5-5 and TRBJ2-7; 7 bases are shared with TRBD1. The germline gives CDR1 SGHKS, CDR2 YYEKEE (reference sequence). The ends lost 3 bases at V and 2 bases at J; junction bases unmatched: 8. The CDR3 length is 15 residues.

This clone occurred a few times. The chain recombines TRBV30 with TRBJ1-1; D uncertain. Germline V lookup: CDR1 GTSNPN, CDR2 SVGIG (reference sequence). V was cut by 2 bases and J by 2 bases, with 12 bases left in between. CDR3 length: 14 residues. The CDR3 region has the DNA TGTGCCTGGAGTTCATTCGCAGGCAACACTGAAGCTTTCTTT. Translated, it gives CAWSSFAGNTEAFF.

V usage is TRBV5-4 and J usage is TRBJ2-5, with 7 bases matching TRBD2. This CDR3 is 16 amino acids long. With V trimmed by 4 bases and J by 5 bases, 14 bases remained unmatched. The germline V gene encodes CDR1 SGHNT and CDR2 YYREEE (reference sequence). CDR3 in DNA: TGTGCCAGCAGCACAATGATTGGGACTACGCGGGAGACCCAGTACTTC. Encoded protein: CASSTMIGTTRETQYF.

The rearrangement links TRBV14 to TRBJ1-4, with 7 bases lining up with TRBD1. CDR3 length equals 16 residues. The V gene end was trimmed by 4 bases and the J gene end by 1 base; junction bases not matched to a gene: 6. Germline CDR1 SGHDN, CDR2 FVKESK. The CDR3 bases are TGTGCCAGCAGCCCTATTAACAGGGGAACTAATGAAAAACTGTTTTTT. Translated: CASSPINRGTNEKLFF. The entire variable domain, with the rest obtained from reference TRBV14 and TRBJ1-4, is as follows: EAGVTQFPSHSVIEKGQTVTLRCDPISGHDNLYWYRRVMGKEIKFLLHFVKESKQDESGMPNNRFLAERTGGTYSTLKVQPAELEDSGVYFCASSPINRGTNEKLFFGSGTQLSVL.

The chain carries TRBV5-8 and TRBJ2-3, with 9 nucleotides matching TRBD1. V was clipped by 2 bases and J by 5 bases; unmatched bases: 15. Germline loops: CDR1 SGHTS, CDR2 YDEGEE. This CDR3 region has 18 residues. The CDR3 nucleotides read TGTGCCAGCAGCTTACCACTGACCGGGACAGGGCTCGTAGATACGCAGTATTTT. Translated, it gives CASSLPLTGTGLVDTQYF.

The gene calls are TRBV5-4 and TRBJ1-1; D is possibly TRBD1 (5 bases). The CDR3 extends over 14 amino acids. V was clipped by 4 bases and J by 7 bases, with 17 bases between them. The germline gives CDR1 SGHNT, CDR2 YYREEE (reference sequence). In DNA form, the CDR3 reads TGTGCCAGCAGCCCGCTGGGGGGGGAGATTGAAGCTTTCTTT. It encodes CASSPLGGEIEAFF.

V usage is TRBV10-3 and J usage is TRBJ1-6; 11 bases align to TRBD1. The CDR3 has 14 residues. Germline CDR1 and CDR2: ENHRY and SYGVKD. V was pared by 8 bases and J by 7 bases, with 4 bases of the junction left unmatched. The CDR3 region is CAIGQGAWNSPLHF. The CDR3 nucleotides read TGTGCCATCGGACAGGGGGCTTGGAATTCACCCCTCCACTTT.

This chain joins TRBV11-2 and TRBJ1-1, with 8 bases aligning to TRBD1. Germline trimming cut 5 bases from V and 1 base from J; bases unmatched to any gene: 9. Germline lookup yields CDR1 SGHAT and CDR2 FQNNGV. The CDR3 sequence is 16 residues long. CDR3 loop: CASSAPPGQANTEAFF. For the CDR3, the DNA is TGTGCCAGCAGCGCACCGCCGGGACAGGCGAACACTGAAGCTTTCTTT.

This clone was seen just once. The J gene is TRBJ2-5, the V gene TRBV19; tentatively, D is TRBD1 (6 bases). The CDR3 has 14 residues. Germline V gene data show CDR1 as LNHDA and CDR2 as SQIVND (reference sequence). Trimming pared 0 bases from V and 3 bases from J, leaving 8 bases between. The CDR3 nucleotides read TGTGCCAGTAGTATAGACTACAGGGAAGAGACCCAGTACTTC. It translates to CASSIDYREETQYF. The full variable domain, with the rest looked up from reference TRBV19 and TRBJ2-5, is DGGITQSPKYLFRKEGQNVTLSCEQNLNHDAMYWYRQDPGQGLRLIYYSQIVNDFQKGDIAEGYSVSREKKESFPLTVTSAQKNPTAFYLCASSIDYREETQYFGPGTRLLVL.

This clone was observed at least ten times. The J gene is TRBJ2-7, the V gene TRBV10-2; 13 bases match TRBD2. Trimming at V came to 6 bases and at J to 5 bases, leaving 7 bases not matched to a gene. The CDR3 length is 15 residues. Per germline, CDR1 WSHSY and CDR2 SAAADI. CDR3 region: CASRNGLAGDHEQYF. The CDR3 coding sequence is TGCGCCAGCAGGAACGGACTAGCGGGAGATCACGAGCAGTACTTC.

V usage is TRBV6-6 and J usage is TRBJ1-4; 9 nucleotides agree with TRBD1. The germline CDR1 and CDR2 sequences are MNHNY and SVGAGI (reference sequence). CDR3 length: 15 residues. V was pared by 2 bases and J by 3 bases, with 1 base of the junction left unmatched. The CDR3 region is CASSYRQGANEKLFF. CDR3 nucleotide sequence: TGTGCCAGCAGTTACCGACAGGGGGCTAATGAAAAACTGTTTTTT.

The V gene is TRBV7-7, the J gene TRBJ2-7; 8 bases map to TRBD2. Germline V CDR1 and CDR2: SSHAT, FNYEAQ (reference sequence). The CDR3 runs 13 residues. The V gene end was trimmed by 8 bases and the J gene end by 4 bases; junction bases not matched to a gene: 7. The CDR3 DNA reads as TGTGCCAGCGTGGTAGCGGGGCTTTACGAGCAGTACTTC. This codes for CASVVAGLYEQYF.

This chain joins TRBV19 and TRBJ1-2, with 8 positions matching TRBD1. The V gene's germline CDR1 is LNHDA and CDR2 SQIVND (reference sequence). The length of the CDR3 is 15 residues. V trimming: 4 bases; J trimming: 4 bases; junction bases outside the gene matches: 8. In DNA, the CDR3 is TGTGCCAGTAGTACCCTCCCCGGACAGGGCTATGGCTACACCTTC. Translated: CASSTLPGQGYGYTF.

This sequence joins TRBV5-5 and TRBJ2-7, with TRBD1 identical over 8 bases. Germline V lookup: CDR1 SGHKS, CDR2 YYEKEE (reference sequence). The CDR3 extends over 12 amino acids. V trimming: 4 bases; J trimming: 5 bases; junction bases outside the gene matches: 2. The chain's CDR3 is CASSPTGDEQYF. CDR3 DNA: TGTGCCAGCAGCCCGACAGGGGACGAGCAGTACTTC. Full variable domain (remainder filled in from reference TRBV5-5 and TRBJ2-7): DAGVTQSPTHLIKTRGQQVTLRCSPISGHKSVSWYQQVLGQGPQFIFQYYEKEERGRGNFPDRFSARQFPNYSSELNVNALLLGDSALYLCASSPTGDEQYFGPGTRLTVT.

This chain joins TRBV5-1 and TRBJ2-5; perhaps TRBD1 as D (6 bases). Germline lookup yields CDR1 SGHRS and CDR2 YFSETQ. This CDR3 has 14 residues. Trimming stripped 5 bases from V and 4 bases from J, with 15 bases between. The CDR3 is CASRVEAGVETQYF. CDR3 coding DNA: TGCGCCAGCAGGGTGGAGGCAGGGGTAGAGACCCAGTACTTC. The variable domain in full, completed from reference TRBV5-1 and TRBJ2-5, reads KAGVTQTPRYLIKTRGQQVTLSCSPISGHRSVSWYQQTPGQGLQFLFEYFSETQRNKGNFPGRFSGRQFSNSRSEMNVSTLELGDSALYLCASRVEAGVETQYFGPGTRLLVL.

The chain links TRBV28 to TRBJ2-5; 8 bases agree with TRBD2. Trimming at V came to 5 bases and at J to 5 bases, leaving 4 bases not matched to a gene. Germline CDR1 and CDR2: MDHEN and SYDVKM. The CDR3 runs 13 residues. CDR3 loop: CASSPRGGETQYF. DNA of the CDR3: TGTGCCAGCAGTCCCCGCGGGGGGGAGACCCAGTACTTC.

This clone occurred a few times. This sequence joins TRBV2 and TRBJ1-2, with 8 bases lining up with TRBD1. The CDR3 has 13 amino acids. The J segment lost 2 bases and the V segment lost 6 bases, leaving 2 bases of the junction unmatched. Germline lookup yields CDR1 SNHLY and CDR2 FYNNEI. The CDR3 sequence is CASRQGVNYGYTF. The CDR3 DNA follows: TGTGCCAGCAGACAGGGGGTAAACTATGGCTACACCTTC.